This T cell receptor beta chain was identified in a study of post-analysis software for immune sequencing data. Study outcomes and limitations: Among roughly five TRBV segments more frequent in patients than controls were TRBV5-6, TRBV5-1 and TRBV20-1.

In the case of this clonotype: Its matching antigen is unknown.

The CDR3 is 15 residues long. Germline lookup yields CDR1 LGHNA and CDR2 YNFKEQ. The V and J ends lost 0 bases and 6 bases respectively, with 13 bases between them. TCR beta libraries were prepared from cDNA with unique molecular identifiers. TCRdb recomputed calls from the PCR reads with MiXCR, one row per CDR3 protein. Of some 690,000 distinct CDR3 sequences in the sample, about 32% were seen once. Sequenced material: blood. The chain couples TRBV4-2 to TRBJ2-3, with D uncertain. The TCR was taken from a girl between 10 and 17 years old with multiple sclerosis. CDR3 DNA: TGTGCCAGCAGCCAAGACGGTGCAGGCCGGGATACGCAGTATTTT. Residues: CASSQDGAGRDTQYF.